The 10 T cell receptor beta chains listed next were all sequenced from one sample in a study of CD4 T cells in relation to SARS-CoV-2 and coronaviruses. Before the COVID-19 pandemic, during about 2011-2018, CD4+ T cells were taken from unexposed donors. Profiling relied on immunoSEQ multiplex PCR, and the TCRdb table lists in-frame clones only, not all of them. The repertoire holds roughly 61,000 clones, with roughly 88% as singletons. The sequencing input was memory CD4+ T cells from PBMCs. The receptors come from a human donor in good health.

The rearrangement uses TRBV5-1 and TRBJ2-5; 10 nucleotides line up with TRBD1. This CDR3 comprises 16 residues. Germline trimming cut 3 bases from V and 4 bases from J; bases unmatched to any gene: 9. The germline CDR1 and CDR2 sequences are SGHRS and YFSETQ. The CDR3 nucleotides are TGCGCCAGCAGCTACCGCCCGACAGGGGGCACAGAGACCCAGTACTTC. Translation gives CASSYRPTGGTETQYF.

The chain links TRBV12-1 to TRBJ2-2; the table assigns TRBD2, which was not confirmed against the DNA. TRBV12-1 is a pseudogene segment. The CDR3 runs 17 residues. For the CDR3, the DNA is TGTGCCAGCAGCTCCCTAGCGGGAGGGGCGTACACCGGGGAGCTGTTTTTT. This gives the protein CASSSLAGGAYTGELFF.

This chain links TRBV7-8 with TRBJ2-5, with TRBD1 as a possible D gene (6 bases). This CDR3 has 14 amino acids. Trimming took off 1 base at V and 7 bases at J, with 13 bases between the two ends. The germline CDR1 and CDR2 sequences are SGHVS and FQNEAQ. CDR3 residues: CASSLEGTSGTQYF. The CDR3 DNA sequence: TGTGCCAGCAGCTTAGAGGGGACATCCGGGACCCAGTACTTC.

This rearrangement joins TRBV5-1 to TRBJ1-1; D might be TRBD1 (5 bases). Germline V gene lookup returns CDR1 SGHRS and CDR2 YFSETQ. The V gene lost 1 base and the J gene lost 0 bases, with 10 bases spanning the gap. The CDR3 consists of 15 residues. This CDR3 reads CASSLLTGLNTEAFF. In DNA form, the CDR3 reads TGCGCCAGCAGCTTGTTAACAGGCTTGAACACTGAAGCTTTCTTT.

This clone occurred a few times. The J gene is TRBJ2-2, the V gene TRBV4-2; 12 nucleotides align to TRBD2. The CDR3 sequence is 18 residues long. CDR1 is LGHNA, CDR2 YNFKEQ, per germline. The ends lost 0 bases at V and 5 bases at J; junction bases unmatched: 7. CDR3 sequence: CASSQEVTSGRRTGELFF. CDR3 DNA: TGTGCCAGCAGCCAAGAGGTGACTAGCGGGAGAAGGACCGGGGAGCTGTTTTTT.

The V gene is TRBV19, the J gene TRBJ1-1; 9 bases are a match to TRBD1. Germline CDR1 and CDR2: LNHDA and SQIVND (reference sequence). There are 17 residues in the CDR3. V lost 7 bases and J lost 5; bases outside the gene matches: 17. The DNA of the CDR3 is TGTGCCAGTACTCACTTAGCCGGGACAGGGCGTAGTACTGAAGCTTTCTTT. Encoded protein: CASTHLAGTGRSTEAFF.

The chain employs TRBV5-4 and TRBJ1-3; D is unresolved. The V end was cut by 4 bases, the J end by 3 bases, with 14 bases between. CDR3 length equals 15 residues. The germline CDR1 and CDR2 sequences are SGHNT and YYREEE (reference sequence). DNA for the CDR3: TGTGCCAGCAGCCCGGCGGAGGGCTATGGAAACACCATATATTTT. Its protein is CASSPAEGYGNTIYF.

The J gene is TRBJ1-3, the V gene TRBV14; a weak D match, TRBD1 (5 bases). This CDR3 has 17 residues. Trimming took 3 bases from V and 1 from J, leaving 16 bases between them. CDR1 and CDR2 (germline): SGHDN, FVKESK. CDR3 DNA: TGTGCCAGCAGCCATCGCGGACCAAGGGGATCTGGAAACACCATATATTTT. Protein product: CASSHRGPRGSGNTIYF. The variable domain in full, with the rest retrieved from reference TRBV14 and TRBJ1-3, is EAGVTQFPSHSVIEKGQTVTLRCDPISGHDNLYWYRRVMGKEIKFLLHFVKESKQDESGMPNNRFLAERTGGTYSTLKVQPAELEDSGVYFCASSHRGPRGSGNTIYFGEGSWLTVV.

The chain uses TRBV6-5 and TRBJ1-2, with no clear D. Trimming removed 2 bases at V and 8 bases at J, with 15 bases between. There are 14 residues in the CDR3. Germline loops: CDR1 MNHEY, CDR2 SVGAGI. The chain's CDR3 is CASSYRDTRRGYTF. The CDR3 coding sequence is TGTGCCAGCAGTTACCGTGACACCCGGCGGGGCTACACCTTC.

The chain combines TRBV7-8 with TRBJ2-3; no clear D gene. The CDR3 covers 12 residues. V shed 5 bases and J shed 4 bases, with 7 bases lying between them. Germline loops: CDR1 SGHVS, CDR2 FQNEAQ. CDR3 sequence: CASSPLADTQYF. CDR3 nucleotide sequence: TGTGCCAGCAGCCCCCTAGCAGATACGCAGTATTTT.